The rows below give T cell receptor beta chains drawn from one sample of a study of T cells in Graves' hyperthyroidism and ophthalmopathy. TCRdb reprocessed the multiplex PCR reads via MiXCR and lists one record per CDR3 protein. The sample gives 310,000 or so distinct CDR3 sequences, about 17% of which show up once; roughly 50% is in the top ten. The sample taken for sequencing was blood. The source is a woman in her fifties or sixties with Graves' ophthalmopathy. Each CDR3 is given with its conserved first and last residue. Fields, in order: V gene, CDR3 protein.

TRBV18 | CASSPSQATNEKLFF
TRBV18 | CASSPRRPEGGTEAFF
TRBV9 | CASSPIWGADTEAFF
TRBV6-9 | CASSCSRGARVYGYTF
TRBV6-1 | CASSGRDRGFNQPQHF
TRBV20-1 | CSARDKMETQYF
TRBV29-1 | CSTLAGGQETQYF
TRBV5-5 | CASSKETGTGGYGYTF
TRBV6-1 | CASSKGQGTNTIYF
TRBV14 | CASSQVGSSGNTIYF
TRBV12-3/TRBV12-4 | CASRQASYEQYF
TRBV19 | CASSWGGPYGYTF
TRBV20-1 | CSARRQGYEQYF
TRBV10-2 | CASRGGSGNTIYF
TRBV5-1 | CASSLAGMTGSIYEQYF
TRBV11-1 | CASSRGAEDYGYTF
TRBV27 | CASSLSNPPNTEAFF
TRBV7-9 | CASSQPPGTGPTDTQYF